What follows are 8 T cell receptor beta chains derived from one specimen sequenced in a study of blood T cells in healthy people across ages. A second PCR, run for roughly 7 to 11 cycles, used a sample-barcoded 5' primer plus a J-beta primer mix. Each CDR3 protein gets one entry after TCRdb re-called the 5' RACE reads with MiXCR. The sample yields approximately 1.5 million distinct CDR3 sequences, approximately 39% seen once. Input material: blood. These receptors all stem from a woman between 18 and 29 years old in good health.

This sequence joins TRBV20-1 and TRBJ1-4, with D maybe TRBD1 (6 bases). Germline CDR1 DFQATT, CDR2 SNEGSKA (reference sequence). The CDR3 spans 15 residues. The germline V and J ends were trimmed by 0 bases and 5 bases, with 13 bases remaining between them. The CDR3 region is CSARDLERGNEKLFF. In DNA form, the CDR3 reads TGCAGTGCTAGAGATCTGGAAAGGGGGAATGAAAAACTGTTTTTT.

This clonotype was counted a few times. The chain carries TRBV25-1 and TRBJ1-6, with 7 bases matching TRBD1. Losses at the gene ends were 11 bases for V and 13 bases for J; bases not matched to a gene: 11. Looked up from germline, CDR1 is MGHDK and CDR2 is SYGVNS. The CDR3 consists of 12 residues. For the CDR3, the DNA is TGTGCCTCCGGGACAGACAATTGGCCCCTCCACTTT. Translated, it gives CASGTDNWPLHF.

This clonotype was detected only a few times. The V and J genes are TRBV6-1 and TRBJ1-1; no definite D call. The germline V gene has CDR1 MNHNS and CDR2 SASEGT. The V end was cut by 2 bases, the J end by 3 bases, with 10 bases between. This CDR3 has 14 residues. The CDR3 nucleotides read TGTGCCAGCAGTGAATCTGCGGAGTACACTGAAGCTTTCTTT. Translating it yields CASSESAEYTEAFF.

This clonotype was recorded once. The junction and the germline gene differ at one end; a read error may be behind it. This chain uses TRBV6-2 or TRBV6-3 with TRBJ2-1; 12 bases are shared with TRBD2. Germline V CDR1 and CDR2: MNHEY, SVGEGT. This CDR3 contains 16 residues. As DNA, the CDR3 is TGTGCCAGTAGTTACTCGAGAGGACTAGCGGGGAATGAGCAGTTCTTC. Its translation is CASSYSRGLAGNEQFF.

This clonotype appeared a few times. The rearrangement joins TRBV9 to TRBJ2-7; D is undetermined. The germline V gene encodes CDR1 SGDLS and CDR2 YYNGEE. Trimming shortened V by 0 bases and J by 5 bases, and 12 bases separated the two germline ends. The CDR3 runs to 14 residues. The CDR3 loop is CASSVDPLPNEQYF. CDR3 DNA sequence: TGTGCCAGCAGCGTAGATCCCCTTCCCAACGAGCAGTACTTC.

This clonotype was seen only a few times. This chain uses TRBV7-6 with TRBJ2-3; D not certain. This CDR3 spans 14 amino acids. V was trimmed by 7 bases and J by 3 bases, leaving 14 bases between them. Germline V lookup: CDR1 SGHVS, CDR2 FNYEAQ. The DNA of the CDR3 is TGTGCCAGCACCCTTTTTGGGGTAACAGATACGCAGTATTTT. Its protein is CASTLFGVTDTQYF.

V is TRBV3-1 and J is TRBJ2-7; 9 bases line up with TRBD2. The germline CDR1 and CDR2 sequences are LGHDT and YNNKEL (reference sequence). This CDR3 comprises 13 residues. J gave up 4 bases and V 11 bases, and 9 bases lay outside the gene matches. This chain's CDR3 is CAASSGGGYEQYF. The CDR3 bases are TGTGCCGCGAGTAGCGGGGGCGGTTACGAGCAGTACTTC.

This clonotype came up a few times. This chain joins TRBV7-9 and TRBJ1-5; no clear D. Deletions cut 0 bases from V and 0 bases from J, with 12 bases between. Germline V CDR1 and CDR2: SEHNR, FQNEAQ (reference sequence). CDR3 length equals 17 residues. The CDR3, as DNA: TGTGCCAGCAGCTTAGCCCCCCCGGGGTATAGCAATCAGCCCCAGCATTTT. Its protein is CASSLAPPGYSNQPQHF.